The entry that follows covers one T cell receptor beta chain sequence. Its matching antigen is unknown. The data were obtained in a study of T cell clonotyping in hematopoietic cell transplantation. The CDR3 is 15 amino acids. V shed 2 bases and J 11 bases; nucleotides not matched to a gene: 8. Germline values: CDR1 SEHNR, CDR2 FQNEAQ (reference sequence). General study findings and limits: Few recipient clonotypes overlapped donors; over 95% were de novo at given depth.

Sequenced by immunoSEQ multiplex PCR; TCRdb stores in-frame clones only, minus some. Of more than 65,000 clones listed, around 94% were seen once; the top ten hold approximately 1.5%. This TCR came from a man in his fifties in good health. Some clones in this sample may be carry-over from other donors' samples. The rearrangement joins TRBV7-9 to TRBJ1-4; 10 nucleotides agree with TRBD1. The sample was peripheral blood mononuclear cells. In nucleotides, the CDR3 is TGTGCCAGCAGCTTAAGCGGGACAGGGGTCGGGAAACTGTTTTTT. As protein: CASSLSGTGVGKLFF.